These 24 T cell receptor beta chains originate from one sample sequenced in a study of T-cell reconstitution after alpha-beta-depleted transplantation in children. Overall study findings and caveats: Reportedly, alpha-beta T cells present about two months post-transplant originated from several hundred expanded clones of graft origin.

These receptors' targets are unknown. The library targeted TCRbeta and was prepared with unique molecular identifiers. MiXCR, run by TCRdb on the PCR reads, gives a single entry per CDR3 protein. The table lists over 25,000 distinct CDR3 sequences, around 6.6% of them singletons, with 25% to 30% in the top ten. This material consisted of peripheral blood, taken 60 days after TCRalphabeta/CD19-depleted stem cell transplant. The receptor set was obtained from a child under two years old who had a stem cell transplant for acute myeloid leukemia, so the T cells may come from the graft donor.

This clonotype was detected ten times or more. The rearrangement joins TRBV24-1 to TRBJ2-4; D gene uncertain. Looked up from germline, CDR1 is KGHDR and CDR2 is SFDVKD. The ends were cut back, 3 bases at V and 5 bases at J, with 4 bases in the middle. The CDR3 is 12 amino acids. The CDR3 DNA reads TGTGCCACCAGTGATGCGGAAAACATTCAGTACTTC. Translating it yields CATSDAENIQYF.

This clonotype showed up many times. The chain couples TRBV5-1 to TRBJ2-3, with D unresolved. Between the trimmed V and J ends, which lost 1 base and 0 bases, there was a span of 9 bases. Looked up from germline, CDR1 is SGHRS and CDR2 is YFSETQ. The CDR3 consists of 15 residues. The CDR3 coding sequence is TGCGCCAGCAGCTTGACAGCGTCTAGCACAGATACGCAGTATTTT. Amino acids: CASSLTASSTDTQYF.

This clonotype was counted at least ten times. J is TRBJ1-6 and V is TRBV4-3; 7 bases agree with TRBD1. Germline assignment: CDR1 LGHNA and CDR2 YSLEER. J gave up 10 bases and V 0 bases, and 15 bases lay outside the gene matches. This CDR3 has 18 amino acids. The chain's CDR3 is CASSQDLSQTGWRSPLHF. CDR3 sequence (DNA): TGCGCCAGCAGCCAAGATCTTTCTCAGACAGGGTGGAGGTCACCCCTCCACTTT.

This clonotype has a count of ten or more. The chain links TRBV9 to TRBJ2-3; the D gene is possibly TRBD2 (5 bases). The V end lost 5 bases, the J end lost 4 bases, and 14 bases lay between the germline ends. Germline V lookup: CDR1 SGDLS, CDR2 YYNGEE. The CDR3 totals 14 residues. The CDR3 DNA sequence: TGTGCCAGCAGTGAGGGCGGAGGCGCAGATACGCAGTATTTT. Amino acids: CASSEGGGADTQYF.

This clonotype was seen ten or more times. The chain uses TRBV7-9 and TRBJ1-5, with D hard to call. The CDR3 extends over 13 amino acids. The V end was cut by 1 base, the J end by 2 bases, with 3 bases between. Germline CDR1 reads SEHNR; CDR2 reads FQNEAQ (reference sequence). DNA of the CDR3: TGTGCCAGCAGCTTAGACCGCAATCAGCCCCAGCATTTT. Translation gives CASSLDRNQPQHF.

This clonotype was detected many times. The chain has TRBV28 and TRBJ2-3, with a tentative D call TRBD2 (6 bases). Germline loops: CDR1 MDHEN, CDR2 SYDVKM. The CDR3 extends over 15 amino acids. Trimming took off 7 bases at V and 0 bases at J, with 14 bases between the two ends. CDR3 residues: CASTQGLLSTDTQYF. CDR3 DNA: TGTGCCAGCACCCAAGGACTACTTAGCACAGATACGCAGTATTTT.

In this sample, this clonotype turned up many times. The chain combines TRBV7-9 with TRBJ2-5; TRBD1 matches 7 bases. With V trimmed by 6 bases and J by 4 bases, 8 bases remained unmatched. There are 14 residues in the CDR3. The germline CDR1 and CDR2 sequences are SEHNR and FQNEAQ (reference sequence). CDR3 nucleotides: TGTGCCAGCAGGGGGACAGTCCACCGAGAGACCCAGTACTTC. The encoded protein is CASRGTVHRETQYF.

Many counts were recorded for this clonotype. This chain connects TRBV12-3 or TRBV12-4 to TRBJ1-1; TRBD1 aligns across 9 bases. This CDR3 is 15 amino acids long. V lost 6 bases to trimming and J lost 3 bases; unmatched junction nucleotides: 8. This CDR3 reads CASREQGAIHTEAFF. CDR3 DNA sequence: TGTGCCAGCAGGGAACAGGGGGCGATTCACACTGAAGCTTTCTTT.

This chain connects TRBV24-1 to TRBJ2-7, with D possibly being TRBD2 (6 bases). This CDR3 comprises 15 residues. Germline-derived CDR1 and CDR2 are KGHDR and SFDVKD. V was trimmed by 4 bases and J by 2 bases, leaving 14 bases between them. This CDR3 is CATSEGGGWAYEQYF. The CDR3 DNA sequence: TGTGCCACCAGTGAGGGAGGAGGATGGGCCTACGAGCAGTACTTC.

In this sample, this clonotype turned up many times. The gene calls are TRBV12-3 or TRBV12-4 and TRBJ2-7; possible D gene TRBD2, 5 bases. This CDR3 region has 11 residues. V lost 8 bases and J lost 5, with 10 bases in between. The CDR3 DNA is TGTGCCAGCTCACGCGGGCACGAGCAGTACTTC. It yields the protein CASSRGHEQYF.

In this sample, this clonotype turned up many times. The chain links TRBV12-3 or TRBV12-4 to TRBJ2-3; no firm D call. The CDR3 is made up of 10 amino acids. The V end was cut by 3 bases, the J end by 6 bases, with 1 base between. This chain's CDR3 is CASSLDTQYF. The CDR3 DNA is TGTGCCAGCAGTTTGGATACGCAGTATTTT.

This clonotype has at least ten counts. This sequence joins TRBV6-2 or TRBV6-3 and TRBJ2-3; the match to TRBD1 covers 10 bases. The CDR3 is 14 residues long. With 3 bases clipped from V and 9 bases from J, the junction kept 6 bases outside the gene matches. Germline V lookup: CDR1 MNHEY, CDR2 SVGEGT. The CDR3 DNA reads as TGTGCCAGCAGTTATCTGGACAGGGGGGCAACGCAGTATTTT. Translating it yields CASSYLDRGATQYF.

This clonotype has at least ten counts. V usage is TRBV6-2 or TRBV6-3 and J usage is TRBJ1-2; D remains ambiguous. Germline V gene lookup returns CDR1 MNHEY and CDR2 SVGEGT. The ends were cut back, 4 bases at V and 4 bases at J, with 10 bases in the middle. The CDR3 loop spans 13 amino acids. In DNA form, the CDR3 reads TGTGCCAGCAGTTCCTTCCAGAGCTATGGCTACACCTTC. Protein product: CASSSFQSYGYTF.

This clonotype was seen repeatedly, ten times or more. V and J are TRBV5-1 and TRBJ1-1; 7 nucleotides align to TRBD1. The J segment lost 2 bases and the V segment lost 0 bases, leaving 4 bases of the junction unmatched. Germline V gives CDR1 SGHRS, CDR2 YFSETQ. The CDR3 covers 15 residues. Written as DNA, the CDR3 is TGCGCCAGCAGCTTGGCCGACAGGGCTAACACTGAAGCTTTCTTT. Translating gives CASSLADRANTEAFF.

This clonotype was counted many times. The CDR3 DNA sequence: TGCAGTGCTAGTCAACGCCAGTTCACAGATACGCAGTATTTT. It specifies CSASQRQFTDTQYF. The genes are TRBV20-1 and TRBJ2-3; D is unclear. Per the germline V gene, CDR1 is DFQATT and CDR2 is SNEGSKA (reference sequence). CDR3 size: 14 residues. Trimming took 3 bases from V and 2 from J, leaving 12 bases between them.

Ten or more counts support this clonotype. The chain is built from TRBV6-5 and TRBJ1-1, with 8 nucleotides matching TRBD1. Germline CDR1 MNHEY, CDR2 SVGAGI. J was trimmed by 1 base and V by 7 bases; bases with no gene match: 8. The CDR3 has 15 amino acids. CDR3 DNA: TGTGCCAGCAAAATCCAGGGGGCCAGGAACACTGAAGCTTTCTTT. Translated: CASKIQGARNTEAFF.

This clonotype was found many times. The V and J genes are TRBV9 and TRBJ2-3, with 9 positions matching TRBD1. The V segment lost 3 bases and the J segment 3 bases; nucleotides outside the gene matches: 8. Germline CDR1 SGDLS, CDR2 YYNGEE. The CDR3 is made up of 16 amino acids. CDR3 coding DNA: TGTGCCAGCAGCGGCCCAAGGGACAGGGATACAGATACGCAGTATTTT. This sequence encodes CASSGPRDRDTDTQYF.

This clonotype was seen at least ten times. The chain employs TRBV4-3 and TRBJ2-1, with TRBD1 identical over 10 bases. Trimming at V came to 2 bases and at J to 5 bases, leaving 9 bases not matched to a gene. CDR1 is LGHNA and CDR2 is YSLEER in the germline V gene. The CDR3 runs to 17 residues. The CDR3 here is CASSQLLRDRGDNEQFF. Written as DNA, the CDR3 is TGCGCCAGCAGCCAACTATTACGGGACAGGGGTGACAATGAGCAGTTCTTC.

In this sample, this clonotype turned up many times. CDR3 region: CASTVPGANVLTF. The CDR3 DNA is TGTGCCAGCACCGTACCCGGGGCCAACGTCCTGACTTTC. The rearrangement uses TRBV7-9 and TRBJ2-6, with D uncertain. In germline, CDR1 is SEHNR, CDR2 FQNEAQ (reference sequence). Trimming took off 7 bases at V and 4 bases at J, with 8 bases between the two ends. The CDR3 is made up of 13 amino acids.

This clonotype was picked up many times. The V call is TRBV6-2 or TRBV6-3, the J call TRBJ1-5; D might be TRBD1 (6 bases). The ends were cut back, 7 bases at V and 5 bases at J, with 18 bases in the middle. Germline assignment: CDR1 MNHEY and CDR2 SVGEGT. The CDR3 loop spans 15 amino acids. Here the CDR3 DNA reads TGTGCCAGCACCTTGGGGGGGGGCTACCATCAGCCCCAGCATTTT. Protein: CASTLGGGYHQPQHF.

This clonotype appeared many times. Here the CDR3 reads CASSPGGETQYF. The CDR3 DNA is TGTGCCAGCTCGCCAGGAGGGGAGACCCAGTACTTC. The chain employs TRBV6-2 or TRBV6-3 and TRBJ2-5, with D possibly matching TRBD2 (6 bases). In germline, CDR1 is MNHEY, CDR2 SVGEGT. V lost 8 bases to trimming and J lost 5 bases, with 12 bases between them. The CDR3 is made up of 12 amino acids.

This clonotype has a count of ten or more. The chain carries TRBV4-2 and TRBJ1-5; D unclear. The CDR3 spans 13 residues. V was clipped by 0 bases and J by 7 bases, with 7 bases between them. Germline CDR1 and CDR2: LGHNA and YNFKEQ. Here the CDR3 DNA reads TGTGCCAGCAGCCAAGAAAGTAGACAGCCCCAGCATTTT. Translated: CASSQESRQPQHF.

This clonotype was picked up many times. V is TRBV9 and J is TRBJ2-1; 8 nucleotides align to TRBD2. The CDR3 length is 16 residues. The V segment lost 3 bases and the J segment 4 bases; nucleotides outside the gene matches: 9. Germline-derived CDR1 and CDR2 are SGDLS and YYNGEE. The CDR3 nucleotides are TGTGCCAGCAGCGAAGAGGGTAGCGGGGTGTACAATGAGCAGTTCTTC. Protein product: CASSEEGSGVYNEQFF.

A few counts support this clonotype. The rearrangement joins TRBV7-2 to TRBJ2-7; D could derive from TRBD1 or TRBD2 (5 bases each). The ends were cut back, 5 bases at V and 3 bases at J, with 20 bases in the middle. Per germline, CDR1 SGHTA and CDR2 FQGNSA. This CDR3 contains 16 residues. CDR3 DNA: TGTGCCAGCAGCACGCGTACGGGGCTGGGGCGCTACGAGCAGTACTTC. It translates to CASSTRTGLGRYEQYF.